The rows below give T cell receptor beta chains drawn from one sample of a study of spatial heterogeneity in lung cancer. TCRdb used MiXCR to reprocess the 5' RACE reads, holding one entry per CDR3 protein. The sample comprises just under 4,500 distinct CDR3 sequences, about 7% of which are singletons, and about 24% rests with the top ten. Sample: lung tumor tissue, taken at surgery. The receptors here all came from a male donor with early-stage non-small cell lung cancer. Each CDR3 is given with its conserved first and last residue. Fields, in order: J gene, V gene, D gene, clone size, CDR3 DNA, CDR3 protein. D genes are given only for firm matches. Rows may omit the clone size; those that give it use once, few, many or a size class.

TRBJ2-3 TRBV20-1 NA many TGCAGTGCTCCCTTTGAGGGAGCGAAACGGGATACGCAGTATTTT CSAPFEGAKRDTQYF
TRBJ2-2 TRBV20-1 NA many TGCAGTGCTCGACCGACAGGGAACACCGGGGAGCTGTTTTTT CSARPTGNTGELFF
TRBJ2-5 TRBV30 TRBD2 medium-sized TGTGCCTGGTCCGGGACTAGCGGGAGCTCGACCCAGTACTTC CAWSGTSGSSTQYF
TRBJ2-1 TRBV5-1 NA many TGCGCCAGCAGCTTCCGGGACTGGGGAAGGGCTGAGCAGTTCTTC CASSFRDWGRAEQFF
TRBJ2-1 TRBV9 NA many TGTGCCAGCAGCAGCGTCGGCCTTGAGCAGTTCTTC CASSSVGLEQFF
TRBJ2-7 TRBV7-2 TRBD1 many TGTGCCAGCAGCTTAGACAGGGGTTCCTACGAGCAGTACTTC CASSLDRGSYEQYF
TRBJ2-3 TRBV20-1 NA large TGCAGTGCTTCCCTGGAGAACACAGATACGCAGTATTTT CSASLENTDTQYF
TRBJ1-1 TRBV6-1 NA many TGTGCCAGCAGTGAAGAAGGGAGGGGGTTCATGAACACTGAAGCTTTCTTT CASSEEGRGFMNTEAFF
TRBJ1-2 TRBV4-3 NA many TGCGCCAGCAGCCAAGAGCGGCCGGGGGAACGCTATGGCTACACCTTC CASSQERPGERYGYTF
TRBJ1-5 TRBV5-1 NA medium-sized TGCGCCAGCAGCCCACCGGAGGGCCAGCCCCAGCATTTT CASSPPEGQPQHF
TRBJ2-7 TRBV5-1 TRBD1 medium-sized TGCGCCAGCAGCTTGGCCCCAGGGGGCCTAATCTACGAGCAGTACTTC CASSLAPGGLIYEQYF
TRBJ1-5 TRBV2 TRBD1 many TGTGCCAGCAGTGGACAGGGCCCCAAACTTGGTCAGCCCCAGCATTTT CASSGQGPKLGQPQHF
TRBJ1-1 TRBV28 NA NA TGTGCCAGTAGAGGAGTGAACACCGAAGCTTTCTTT CASRGVNTEAFF
TRBJ2-3 TRBV9 NA medium-sized TGTGCCAGCAGCCCCATGGAGGGCTCCGTAGATACGCAGTATTTT CASSPMEGSVDTQYF
TRBJ2-1 TRBV29-1 NA many TGCAGCGCCGGTAGCAAGAACAATGAGCAGTTCTTC CSAGSKNNEQFF
TRBJ1-6 TRBV7-2 NA many TGTGCCAGCAGCTCCCGACAGCGTGAAACCCTCCACTTT CASSSRQRETLHF
TRBJ1-1 TRBV6-2/TRBV6-3 NA medium-sized TGTGCCAGCATCCAAGGGGTTGGCGTGAACACTGAAGCTTTCTTT CASIQGVGVNTEAFF
TRBJ2-5 TRBV7-9 NA medium-sized TGTGCCAGCAGCTGGGGGGAGACCCAGTACTTC CASSWGETQYF
TRBJ2-2 TRBV23-1 NA medium-sized TGCGCCAGCAGTCAATTGCCAGAAAGCCCGGTCACCGGGGAGCTGTTTTTT CASSQLPESPVTGELFF
TRBJ1-4 TRBV6-2/TRBV6-3 TRBD1 medium-sized TGTGCCAGCAGTTACGACCGGACAGGCGACACAACTAATGAAAAACTGTTTTTT CASSYDRTGDTTNEKLFF
TRBJ2-7 TRBV7-2 TRBD2 many TGTGCCAGCAGCTTAGCTAGCGGGGGGACCTACGAGCAGTACTTC CASSLASGGTYEQYF
TRBJ2-1 TRBV3-2 NA medium-sized TGTGCCAGCAGCCAAGGACAGGGGGAGTTAGATGAGCAGTTCTTC CASSQGQGELDEQFF
TRBJ1-5 TRBV12-3/TRBV12-4 NA few TGTGCCAGCAGTTTTCGAGGATCCAATCAGCCCCAGCATTTT CASSFRGSNQPQHF
TRBJ2-1 TRBV27 NA medium-sized TGTGCCAGCAGTTTAACCTCGGTCAATGAGCAGTTCTTC CASSLTSVNEQFF
TRBJ1-6 TRBV10-2 TRBD1 many TGCGCCAGCAGTGACTTTGCGGGACAGCTGAATTCACCCCTCCACTTT CASSDFAGQLNSPLHF
TRBJ1-1 TRBV5-1 NA medium-sized TGCGCCAGCAGTTCTGGACAGCCGAACACTGAAGCTTTCTTT CASSSGQPNTEAFF
TRBJ2-3 TRBV29-1 TRBD2 medium-sized TGCAGCGTTGGTTTACTAGCGGGAGCTTATACGCAGTATTTT CSVGLLAGAYTQYF
TRBJ2-1 TRBV6-2/TRBV6-3 TRBD2 many TGTGCCAGCAGTAATCAACGCTGGACTAGCGGGAGAGAAAACAATGAGCAGTTCTTC CASSNQRWTSGRENNEQFF
TRBJ2-1 TRBV7-8 NA medium-sized TGTGCCAGCAGCTTAGAAGAGACTTCTGACAATGAGCAGTTCTTC CASSLEETSDNEQFF
TRBJ2-3 TRBV7-3 NA medium-sized TGTGCCAGCAGCGTTGCGGAAGCCACAGATACGCAGTATTTT CASSVAEATDTQYF
TRBJ1-4 TRBV30 NA medium-sized TGTGCCTGGAGTCTAGGACAGCACCTTACAACTAATGAAAAACTGTTTTTT CAWSLGQHLTTNEKLFF
TRBJ2-3 TRBV29-1 NA NA TGCAGCGTTGAACCTCGCACAGATACGCAGTATTTT CSVEPRTDTQYF
TRBJ1-1 TRBV19 NA NA TGTGCCAGTAGTTTCAGGGGTGTCACTGAAGCTTTCTTT CASSFRGVTEAFF